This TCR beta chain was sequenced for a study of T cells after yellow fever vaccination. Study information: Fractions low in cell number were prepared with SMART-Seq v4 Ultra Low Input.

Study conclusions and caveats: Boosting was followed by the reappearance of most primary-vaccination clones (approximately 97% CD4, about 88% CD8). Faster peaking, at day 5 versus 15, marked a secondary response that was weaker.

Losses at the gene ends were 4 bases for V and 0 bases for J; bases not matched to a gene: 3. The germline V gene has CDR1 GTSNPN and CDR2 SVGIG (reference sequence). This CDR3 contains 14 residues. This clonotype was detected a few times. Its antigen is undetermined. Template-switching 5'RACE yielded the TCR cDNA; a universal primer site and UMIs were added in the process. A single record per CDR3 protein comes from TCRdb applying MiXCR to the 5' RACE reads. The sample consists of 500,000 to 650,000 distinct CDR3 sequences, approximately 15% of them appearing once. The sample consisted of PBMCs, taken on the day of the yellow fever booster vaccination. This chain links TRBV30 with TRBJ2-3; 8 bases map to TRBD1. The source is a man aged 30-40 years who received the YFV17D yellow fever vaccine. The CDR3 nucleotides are TGTGCCTGGAATACAGGGGGGAGCACAGATACGCAGTATTTT. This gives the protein CAWNTGGSTDTQYF.